Given below is one T cell receptor beta chain in context. What it binds is not known. The trim removed 5 bases at V and 3 bases at J, leaving 9 bases unmatched. The CDR3 runs to 15 residues. The germline CDR1 and CDR2 sequences are SGHAT and FQNNGV. The data belong to a study of shared clonotypes between healthy human individuals. Study details: Three plates each covered CD4 naive and memory; CD8 naive two, CD8 memory one.

Notes on the study in general: Generation probabilities of non-shared clonotypes were lower (relative to those shared by all four donors).

Methods used by the authors: Filtering of immunoSEQ junctional sequences could not match full-length read filtering. This table comes from immunoSEQ multiplex PCR, and its TCRdb copy is limited to in-frame clones, with some not included. D and trimming were read from the DNA, whereas the V and J calls and clone size are those reported in that table. The table shows some 2,100,000 clones, with approximately 96% occurring only once. The sequence derives from a man aged 18 to 30 in good health. This sequence joins TRBV11-2 and TRBJ2-7, with 8 bases matching TRBD1. Input material: naive CD4+ T cells sorted from blood. Subset defined: CD45RA+ positively selected. The CDR3 loop reads CASSPSSGGGYEQYF. The CDR3 region has the DNA TGTGCCAGCAGCCCGAGTTCAGGGGGCGGCTACGAGCAGTACTTC. The variable domain in full, with the rest retrieved from reference TRBV11-2 and TRBJ2-7, is EAGVAQSPRYKIIEKRQSVAFWCNPISGHATLYWYQQILGQGPKLLIQFQNNGVVDDSQLPKDRFSAERLKGVDSTLKIQPAKLEDSAVYLCASSPSSGGGYEQYFGPGTRLTVT.